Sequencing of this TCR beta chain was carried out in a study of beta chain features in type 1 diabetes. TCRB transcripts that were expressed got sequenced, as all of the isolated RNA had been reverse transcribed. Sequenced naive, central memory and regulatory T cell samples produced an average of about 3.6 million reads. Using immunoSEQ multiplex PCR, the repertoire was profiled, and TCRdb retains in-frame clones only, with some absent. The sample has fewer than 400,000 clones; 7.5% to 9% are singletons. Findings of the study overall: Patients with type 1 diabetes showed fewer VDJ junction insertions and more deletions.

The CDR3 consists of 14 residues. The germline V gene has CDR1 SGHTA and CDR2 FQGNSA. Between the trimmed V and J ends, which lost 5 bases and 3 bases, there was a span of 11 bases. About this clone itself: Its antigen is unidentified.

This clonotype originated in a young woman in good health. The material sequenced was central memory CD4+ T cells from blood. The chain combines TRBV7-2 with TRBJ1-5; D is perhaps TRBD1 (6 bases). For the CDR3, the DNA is TGTGCCAGCAGCCAGGACAGCTTCAATCAGCCCCAGCATTTT. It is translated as CASSQDSFNQPQHF.